Listed here is a single T cell receptor (beta chain). Its antigen is as yet unknown. Repertoires were generated with immunoSEQ multiplex PCR, while TCRdb's copy carries only in-frame clones and drops some. The sample includes 55,000 to 70,000 clones, around 85% of them seen just once. This CDR3 spans 15 amino acids. The data were obtained in a study of OX40 agonist ivuxolimab in advanced cancers. Study-wide context: While on treatment, patients had intravenous ivuxolimab at 0.01 to 10 mg/kg every 2 weeks. Three patients, one with hepatocellular carcinoma and two with cutaneous melanoma, achieved partial responses. Findings and limits, study-wide: The authors did not determine the antigen specificity of the expanded peripheral T cells.

The clonotype comes from an adult with an advanced solid tumor such as melanoma, head and neck, liver or kidney cancer. Source: CD4+ or CD8+ T cells sorted from blood, taken in a trial of the OX40 agonist ivuxolimab. The chain uses TRBV12-2 and TRBJ1-5. TRBV12-2 is recorded as a pseudogene. CDR3 DNA: TGTGCAAGTCGCATCGACGGACGCTCTAATCAGCCCCAGCATTTT. It is translated as CASRIDGRSNQPQHF.